The 18 T cell receptor beta chains listed next were all sequenced from one sample in a study of response to subunit inactivated influenza vaccine. Each CDR3 protein is one row after TCRdb ran MiXCR on the RT-PCR reads. The sample comprises 500,000 to 750,000 distinct CDR3 sequences, approximately 15% of which are singletons, and 8.5% to 14% rests with the top ten. Here the sequenced sample was PBMCs from blood, taken 11 to 12 days after vaccination. The receptors were sampled from a middle-aged man who received an inactivated influenza vaccine.

The chain recombines TRBV12-3 or TRBV12-4 with TRBJ2-1; D remains ambiguous. V dropped 7 bases and J dropped 0 bases, with 7 bases sitting between them. The CDR3 consists of 13 residues. The CDR3 bases are TGTGCCAGCAATCCCAGCTCCTACAATGAGCAGTTCTTC. This encodes CASNPSSYNEQFF.

This clonotype was seen repeatedly, ten times or more. This chain connects TRBV9 to TRBJ2-3; D remains unclear. V was trimmed by 0 bases and J by 4 bases, leaving 12 bases between them. Germline CDR1 and CDR2: SGDLS and YYNGEE. The CDR3 sequence is 15 residues long. CDR3 protein: CASSVGEYYPDTQYF. The CDR3 region has the DNA TGTGCCAGCAGCGTAGGGGAATACTACCCAGATACGCAGTATTTT.

The V and J genes are TRBV18 and TRBJ2-7, with D perhaps TRBD1 or TRBD2 (5 bases each). The germline V and J ends were trimmed by 2 bases and 3 bases, with 11 bases remaining between them. Germline V CDR1 and CDR2: KGHSH, LQKENI. The CDR3 consists of 14 residues. The CDR3: CASSPNGASYEQYF. In DNA form, the CDR3 reads TGTGCCAGCTCACCAAACGGGGCTAGCTACGAGCAGTACTTC.

The table lists this clonotype with a few counts. CDR3 amino acids: CASSLERLLTRSNYGYTF. CDR3 DNA: TGTGCCAGCAGCTTAGAACGATTACTGACACGTTCTAACTATGGCTACACCTTC. The genes are TRBV11-2 and TRBJ1-2; D not certain. The CDR3 totals 18 residues. V gave up 0 bases and J gave up 0 bases, with 17 bases separating them. Germline assignment: CDR1 SGHAT and CDR2 FQNNGV. The entire variable domain, with the rest obtained from reference TRBV11-2 and TRBJ1-2, is as follows: EAGVAQSPRYKIIEKRQSVAFWCNPISGHATLYWYQQILGQGPKLLIQFQNNGVVDDSQLPKDRFSAERLKGVDSTLKIQPAKLEDSAVYLCASSLERLLTRSNYGYTFGSGTRLTVV.

J is TRBJ2-2 and V is TRBV7-6, with no clear D. The CDR3 runs 16 residues. Trimming pared 0 bases from V and 1 base from J, leaving 9 bases between. Germline assignment: CDR1 SGHVS and CDR2 FNYEAQ. As DNA, the CDR3 is TGTGCCAGCAGCTTAGCCGTGGCAGGGAACACCGGGGAGCTGTTTTTT. Its protein product is CASSLAVAGNTGELFF. Looking up the rest from reference TRBV7-6 and TRBJ2-2 gives the full variable domain: GAGVSQSPRYKVTKRGQDVALRCDPISGHVSLYWYRQALGQGPEFLTYFNYEAQQDKSGLPNDRFSAERPEGSISTLTIQRTEQRDSAMYRCASSLAVAGNTGELFFGEGSRLTVL.

In its sample, this clonotype was seen a few times. V is TRBV7-9 and J is TRBJ2-7; D gene unclear. Trimming took 5 bases from V and 3 from J, leaving 14 bases between them. The CDR3 is made up of 14 amino acids. From germline, CDR1 is SEHNR and CDR2 FQNEAQ (reference sequence). This CDR3 reads CASSNRAAVYEQYF. CDR3 nucleotides: TGTGCCAGCAGCAACCGGGCCGCAGTCTACGAGCAGTACTTC. The entire variable domain, with the rest obtained from reference TRBV7-9 and TRBJ2-7, is as follows: DTGVSQNPRHKITKRGQNVTFRCDPISEHNRLYWYRQTLGQGPEFLTYFQNEAQLEKSRLLSDRFSAERPKGSFSTLEIQRTEQGDSAMYLCASSNRAAVYEQYFGPGTRLTVT.

This clonotype was detected many times. This chain connects TRBV6-2 or TRBV6-3 to TRBJ2-5; D ambiguous. Per germline, CDR1 MNHEY and CDR2 SVGEGT. The V and J ends lost 5 bases and 2 bases respectively, with 6 bases between them. This CDR3 has 12 residues. In DNA, the CDR3 is TGTGCCAGCAGTCCCCCACAAGAGACCCAGTACTTC. It yields the protein CASSPPQETQYF.

The chain recombines TRBV7-9 with TRBJ1-2; D gene ambiguous. V was clipped by 7 bases and J by 8 bases, with 20 bases between them. CDR1 is SEHNR, CDR2 FQNEAQ, per germline (reference sequence). The CDR3 runs to 14 residues. The CDR3: CASKGEAWPPGYTF. CDR3 in DNA: TGTGCCAGCAAAGGAGAGGCTTGGCCTCCGGGCTACACCTTC. The whole variable domain, remainder taken from reference TRBV7-9 and TRBJ1-2, is DTGVSQNPRHKITKRGQNVTFRCDPISEHNRLYWYRQTLGQGPEFLTYFQNEAQLEKSRLLSDRFSAERPKGSFSTLEIQRTEQGDSAMYLCASKGEAWPPGYTFGSGTRLTVV.

The V call is TRBV7-9, the J call TRBJ2-5; TRBD2 matches 12 bases. Germline V gene data show CDR1 as SEHNR and CDR2 as FQNEAQ (reference sequence). The junction had 10 bases not matched to a gene; V was cut back by 6 bases and J by 2 bases. CDR3 length: 17 residues. The DNA of the CDR3 is TGTGCCAGCAGAGCTAGCGGGAGGGGAACTTTACAAGAGACCCAGTACTTC. Amino acid sequence: CASRASGRGTLQETQYF.

This clonotype was seen repeatedly, ten times or more. V is TRBV7-8 and J is TRBJ2-7, with 8 bases that match TRBD2. V shed 5 bases, J shed 5 bases, and the junction held 5 bases outside the gene matches. CDR1 SGHVS and CDR2 FQNEAQ come from the germline V gene. The CDR3 runs 13 residues. The DNA of the CDR3 is TGTGCCAGCAGCCCGGGACTAGAACACGAGCAGTACTTC. Translated: CASSPGLEHEQYF.

The chain carries TRBV5-1 and TRBJ2-1, with 10 positions matching TRBD2. Germline CDR1 reads SGHRS; CDR2 reads YFSETQ. This CDR3 contains 15 residues. With V trimmed by 6 bases and J by 4 bases, 7 bases remained unmatched. The CDR3, as DNA: TGCGCCAGCAATCCCGGACTAGCGGTATACAATGAGCAGTTCTTC. Translating gives CASNPGLAVYNEQFF.

V is TRBV29-1 and J is TRBJ2-1, with 9 nucleotides matching TRBD2. The CDR3 spans 14 residues. V lost 5 bases to trimming and J lost 6 bases; unmatched junction nucleotides: 8. Germline lookup yields CDR1 SQVTM and CDR2 ANQGSEA. The CDR3: CSVFSREGGNEQFF. The CDR3 DNA reads TGCAGCGTTTTCTCGCGGGAGGGCGGCAATGAGCAGTTCTTC.

The gene calls are TRBV5-1 and TRBJ2-6; TRBD1 matches at 7 bases. Trimming removed 0 bases from V and 2 bases from J; junction bases left unmatched: 8. The V gene's germline CDR1 is SGHRS and CDR2 YFSETQ. This CDR3 region has 18 residues. The DNA of the CDR3 is TGCGCCAGCAGCTTGGTAGGACAGGCCCCACCTGGGGCCAACGTCCTGACTTTC. It translates to CASSLVGQAPPGANVLTF.

This clonotype appeared many times. This rearrangement joins TRBV29-1 to TRBJ1-1; D is unresolved. CDR1 is SQVTM, CDR2 ANQGSEA, per germline. V lost 4 bases and J 0 bases, leaving 9 bases between the germline ends. CDR3 length equals 13 residues. CDR3: CSVGPALNTEAFF. For the CDR3, the DNA is TGCAGCGTTGGTCCTGCATTGAACACTGAAGCTTTCTTT. The complete variable domain, with remaining parts taken from reference TRBV29-1 and TRBJ1-1, reads SAVISQKPSRDICQRGTSLTIQCQVDSQVTMMFWYRQQPGQSLTLIATANQGSEATYESGFVIDKFPISRPNLTFSTLTVSNMSPEDSSIYLCSVGPALNTEAFFGQGTRLTVV.

This chain connects TRBV7-6 to TRBJ2-7, with D possibly TRBD1 on 6 matching bases. The CDR3 loop spans 12 amino acids. Germline-derived CDR1 and CDR2 are SGHVS and FNYEAQ. The V end lost 5 bases, the J end lost 7 bases, and 12 bases lay between the germline ends. CDR3: CASSGGRGEQYF. For the CDR3, the DNA is TGTGCCAGCAGCGGGGGCAGAGGAGAGCAGTACTTC.

There are a few counts of this clonotype. This chain links TRBV14 with TRBJ2-1, with D hard to call. Trimming removed 1 base at V and 0 bases at J, with 13 bases between. Per germline, CDR1 SGHDN and CDR2 FVKESK. This CDR3 region has 17 residues. The CDR3 DNA reads TGTGCCAGCAGCCAAGGTTCGTGGCTAAACTCCTACAATGAGCAGTTCTTC. This codes for CASSQGSWLNSYNEQFF.

The chain has TRBV29-1 and TRBJ2-5, with 8 positions matching TRBD1. The junction had 7 bases not matched to a gene; V was cut back by 6 bases and J by 4 bases. The germline V gene encodes CDR1 SQVTM and CDR2 ANQGSEA. This CDR3 is 13 amino acids long. For the CDR3, the DNA is TGCAGCGTCACAGGGACAGGAGGAGAGACCCAGTACTTC. Protein sequence: CSVTGTGGETQYF.

This rearrangement joins TRBV18 to TRBJ2-1; 11 bases align to TRBD2. Germline loops: CDR1 KGHSH, CDR2 LQKENI. The CDR3 extends over 18 amino acids. V was pared by 5 bases and J by 7 bases, with 16 bases of the junction left unmatched. CDR3 residues: CASSVRTGTSGLFNEQFF. In DNA form, the CDR3 reads TGTGCCAGCTCAGTTCGTACCGGGACTAGCGGCCTCTTTAATGAGCAGTTCTTC.